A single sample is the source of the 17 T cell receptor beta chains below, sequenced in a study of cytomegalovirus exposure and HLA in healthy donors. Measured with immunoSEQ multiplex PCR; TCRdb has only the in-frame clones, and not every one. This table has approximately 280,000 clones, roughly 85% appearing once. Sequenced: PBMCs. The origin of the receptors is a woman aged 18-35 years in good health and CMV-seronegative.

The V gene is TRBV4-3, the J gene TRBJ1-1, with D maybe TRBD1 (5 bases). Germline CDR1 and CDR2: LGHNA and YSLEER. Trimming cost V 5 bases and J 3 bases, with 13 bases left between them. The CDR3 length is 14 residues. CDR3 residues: CASSDFGGDTEAFF. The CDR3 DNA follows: TGCGCCAGCAGCGATTTCGGGGGGGACACTGAAGCTTTCTTT.

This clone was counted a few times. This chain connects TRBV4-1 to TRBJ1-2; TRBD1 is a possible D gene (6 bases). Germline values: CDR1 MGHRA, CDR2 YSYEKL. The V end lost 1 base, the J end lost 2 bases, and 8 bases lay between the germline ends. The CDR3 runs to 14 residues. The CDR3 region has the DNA TGCGCCAGCAGCCAAGGTACAGGGAACTATGGCTACACCTTC. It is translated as CASSQGTGNYGYTF.

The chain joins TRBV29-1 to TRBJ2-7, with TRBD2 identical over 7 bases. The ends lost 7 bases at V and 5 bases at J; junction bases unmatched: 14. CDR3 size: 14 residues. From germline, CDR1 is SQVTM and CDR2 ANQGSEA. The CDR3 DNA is TGCAGCGCCGACCGGGGGGAAAGCGGCAACGAGCAGTACTTC. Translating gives CSADRGESGNEQYF.

The CDR3 bases are TGTGCCAGCAGCCAAGTTACTCCCGTAAAACAGTTCTTC. It encodes CASSQVTPVKQFF. The chain recombines TRBV14 with TRBJ2-1; D uncertain. The CDR3 sequence is 13 residues long. The germline CDR1 and CDR2 sequences are SGHDN and FVKESK. The ends were cut back, 1 base at V and 13 bases at J, with 14 bases in the middle.

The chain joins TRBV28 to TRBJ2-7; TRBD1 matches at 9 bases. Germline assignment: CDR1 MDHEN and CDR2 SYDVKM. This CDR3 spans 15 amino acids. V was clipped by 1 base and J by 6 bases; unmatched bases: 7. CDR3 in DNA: TGTGCCAGCAGTTTATCCGGGACAGGGCGTCTCGAGCAGTACTTC. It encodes CASSLSGTGRLEQYF.

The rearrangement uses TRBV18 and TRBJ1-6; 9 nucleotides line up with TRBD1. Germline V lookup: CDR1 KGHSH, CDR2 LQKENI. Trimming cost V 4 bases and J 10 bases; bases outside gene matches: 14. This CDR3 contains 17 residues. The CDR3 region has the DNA TGTGCCAGCTCACGGAACCTACAGGGGGCACGTGGGTCACCCCTCCACTTT. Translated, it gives CASSRNLQGARGSPLHF.

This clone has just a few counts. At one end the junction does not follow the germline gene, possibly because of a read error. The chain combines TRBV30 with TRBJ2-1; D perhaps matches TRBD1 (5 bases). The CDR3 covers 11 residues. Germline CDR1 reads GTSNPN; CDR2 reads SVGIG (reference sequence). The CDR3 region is CAWSVRGSEVF. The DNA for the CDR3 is TGTGCCTGGAGTGTTAGGGGCTCCGAAGTCTTC.

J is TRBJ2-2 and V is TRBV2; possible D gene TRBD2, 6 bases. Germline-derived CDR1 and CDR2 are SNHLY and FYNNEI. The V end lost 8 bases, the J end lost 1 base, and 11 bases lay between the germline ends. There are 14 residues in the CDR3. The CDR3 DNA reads TGTGCCAGCGTTTGGGGAGGGAACACCGGGGAGCTGTTTTTT. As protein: CASVWGGNTGELFF.

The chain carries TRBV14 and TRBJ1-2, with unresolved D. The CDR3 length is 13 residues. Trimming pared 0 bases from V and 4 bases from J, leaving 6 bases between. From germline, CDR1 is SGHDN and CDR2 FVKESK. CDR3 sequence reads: CASSQDRSYGYTF. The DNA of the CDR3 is TGTGCCAGCAGCCAAGACAGATCCTATGGCTACACCTTC.

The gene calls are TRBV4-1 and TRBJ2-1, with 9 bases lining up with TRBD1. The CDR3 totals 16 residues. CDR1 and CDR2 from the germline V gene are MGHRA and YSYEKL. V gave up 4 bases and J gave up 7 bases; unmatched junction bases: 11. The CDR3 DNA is TGCGCCAGCAGCCGCGCTGGGACAGGGATGGGGAATGAGCAGTTCTTC. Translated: CASSRAGTGMGNEQFF.

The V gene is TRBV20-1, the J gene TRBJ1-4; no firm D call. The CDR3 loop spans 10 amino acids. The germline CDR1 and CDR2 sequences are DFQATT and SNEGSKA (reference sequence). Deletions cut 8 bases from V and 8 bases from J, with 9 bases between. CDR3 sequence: CSIGGEKLFF. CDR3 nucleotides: TGCAGTATAGGAGGGGAAAAACTGTTTTTT.

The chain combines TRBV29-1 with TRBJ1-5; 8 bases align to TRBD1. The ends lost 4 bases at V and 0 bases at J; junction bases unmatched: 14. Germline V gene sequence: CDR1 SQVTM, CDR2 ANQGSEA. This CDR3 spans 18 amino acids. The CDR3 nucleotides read TGCAGCGTTGGAGGTGGACAGGGAATCCAATATAGCAATCAGCCCCAGCATTTT. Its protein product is CSVGGGQGIQYSNQPQHF.

The CDR3 region is CASSYDRGNSPLHF. The CDR3, as DNA: TGTGCCAGCAGCTATGACAGGGGTAATTCACCCCTCCACTTT. This chain uses TRBV11-2 with TRBJ1-6; 8 nucleotides line up with TRBD1. V shed 4 bases, J shed 6 bases, and the junction held 2 bases outside the gene matches. This CDR3 has 14 amino acids. CDR1 and CDR2 from the germline V gene are SGHAT and FQNNGV.

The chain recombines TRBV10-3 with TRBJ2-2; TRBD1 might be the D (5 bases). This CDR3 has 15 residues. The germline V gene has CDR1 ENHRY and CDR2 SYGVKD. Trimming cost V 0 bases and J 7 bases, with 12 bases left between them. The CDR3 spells CAISESLREGGELFF. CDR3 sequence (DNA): TGTGCCATCAGTGAGTCGCTCAGGGAAGGCGGGGAGCTGTTTTTT.

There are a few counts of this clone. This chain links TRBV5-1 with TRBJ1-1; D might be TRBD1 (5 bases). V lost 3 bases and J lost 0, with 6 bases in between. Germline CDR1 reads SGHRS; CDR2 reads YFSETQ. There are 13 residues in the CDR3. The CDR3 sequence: CASSSGLNTEAFF. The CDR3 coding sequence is TGCGCCAGCAGCTCAGGGTTGAACACTGAAGCTTTCTTT.

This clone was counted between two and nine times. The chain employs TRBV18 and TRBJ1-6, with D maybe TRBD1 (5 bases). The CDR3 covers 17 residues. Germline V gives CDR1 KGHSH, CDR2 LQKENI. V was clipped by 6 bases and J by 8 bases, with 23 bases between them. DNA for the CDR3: TGTGCCAGCTCCCCAACGGGGGTTTGGGCTATTGATTCACCCCTCCACTTT. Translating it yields CASSPTGVWAIDSPLHF.

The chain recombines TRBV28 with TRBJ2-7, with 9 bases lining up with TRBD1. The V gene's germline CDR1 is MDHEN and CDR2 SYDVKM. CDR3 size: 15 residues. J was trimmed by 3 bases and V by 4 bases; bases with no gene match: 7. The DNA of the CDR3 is TGTGCCAGCAGTTCCACCGGGACAGGGTTCTACGAGCAGTACTTC. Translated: CASSSTGTGFYEQYF.